This entry is about one T cell receptor beta chain. This entry comes from a study of T cell changes during pregnancy in multiple sclerosis. Germline CDR1 is SEHNR and CDR2 is FQNEAQ (reference sequence). V was cut by 1 base and J by 2 bases, with 5 bases left in between. The CDR3 is 13 residues long. Clones were read by immunoSEQ multiplex PCR, and TCRdb kept only the in-frame ones, dropping some. The sample contains approximately 20,000 clones, about 88% of which appear only once. This sample comprised CD8+ T cells from peripheral blood mononuclear cells, obtained after pregnancy. This sequence joins TRBV7-9 and TRBJ2-5; D not resolved. This TCR derives from a female donor with multiple sclerosis, enrolled in a pregnancy study. CDR3 sequence: CASSLGEQETQYF. The CDR3 DNA reads as TGTGCCAGCAGCTTAGGAGAGCAAGAGACCCAGTACTTC.